Below, 18 T cell receptor beta chains from the same sample are listed, as sequenced in a study of blood T cell repertoires in COVID-19. Profiled with immunoSEQ multiplex PCR; TCRdb holds only in-frame clones, not every one. Seen here are about 97,000 clones, around 87% observed once, and the top ten hold about 5.7%. What was sequenced was peripheral blood. The origin of the receptors is a woman aged 45-65 years with COVID-19, enrolled during active disease.

The V call is TRBV4-2, the J call TRBJ2-1; 8 positions match TRBD2. The germline gives CDR1 LGHNA, CDR2 YNFKEQ. V shed 5 bases, J shed 5 bases, and the junction held 5 bases outside the gene matches. This CDR3 is built from 14 residues. CDR3 in DNA: TGTGCCAGCAGCTATCCCGGGGGGGACAATGAGCAGTTCTTC. This encodes CASSYPGGDNEQFF.

J is TRBJ2-2 and V is TRBV9, with 8 bases identical to TRBD1. Germline V lookup: CDR1 SGDLS, CDR2 YYNGEE. The CDR3 consists of 15 residues. V gave up 1 base and J gave up 5 bases; unmatched junction bases: 4. CDR3 coding DNA: TGTGCCAGCAGCGTAAGGACAGGGAGTACCGGGGAGCTGTTTTTT. It encodes CASSVRTGSTGELFF.

The chain is built from TRBV27 and TRBJ2-7, with TRBD1 matching over 9 bases. Trimming cost V 0 bases and J 3 bases; bases outside gene matches: 9. Germline CDR1 and CDR2: MNHEY and SMNVEV (reference sequence). The CDR3 length is 17 residues. The CDR3, as DNA: TGTGCCAGCAGTTTATCGTTGTACCGACAGGGGGACTACGAGCAGTACTTC. Translating it yields CASSLSLYRQGDYEQYF.

The chain couples TRBV5-1 to TRBJ2-2; the match to TRBD2 covers 12 bases. The V segment lost 4 bases and the J segment 5 bases; nucleotides outside the gene matches: 6. Germline CDR1 and CDR2: SGHRS and YFSETQ. The CDR3 runs to 16 residues. CDR3 coding DNA: TGCGCCAGCAGCCCCCGGACTAGCGGGGAAACCGGGGAGCTGTTTTTT. Translated: CASSPRTSGETGELFF.

This rearrangement joins TRBV2 to TRBJ2-3; D is perhaps TRBD2 (6 bases). The CDR3 consists of 13 residues. Germline V gives CDR1 SNHLY, CDR2 FYNNEI. Trimming removed 3 bases from V and 6 bases from J, with 10 bases in between. The DNA for the CDR3 is TGTGCCAGCAGTGAGGCGGGGTTTGATACGCAGTATTTT. It translates to CASSEAGFDTQYF.

The genes are TRBV19 and TRBJ1-4, with 10 bases that match TRBD1. After removal of 5 bases from V and 2 bases from J, the junction contained 11 bases not matched to a gene. Germline CDR1 reads LNHDA; CDR2 reads SQIVND (reference sequence). This CDR3 region has 18 residues. CDR3 DNA sequence: TGTGCCAGTAGTCCTACAGGACAGGGGGGAAGGACTAATGAAAAACTGTTTTTT. It is translated as CASSPTGQGGRTNEKLFF.

The genes are TRBV7-2 and TRBJ1-5; TRBD1 matches at 8 bases. The germline gives CDR1 SGHTA, CDR2 FQGNSA. The V gene end was trimmed by 1 base and the J gene end by 5 bases; junction bases not matched to a gene: 1. The CDR3 extends over 14 amino acids. The CDR3 coding sequence is TGTGCCAGCAGCTTAGGCAGGGGGCATCAGCCCCAGCATTTT. This translates into CASSLGRGHQPQHF.

The rearrangement uses TRBV3-1 (or the pseudogene TRBV3-2) and TRBJ1-5; TRBD1 agrees at 9 bases. Germline CDR1 is LGHDT and CDR2 is YNNKEL (reference sequence). The CDR3 covers 15 residues. V was clipped by 3 bases and J by 3 bases; unmatched bases: 3. CDR3: CASSQGQGPNQPQHF. The CDR3 DNA sequence: TGTGCCAGCAGCCAGGGACAGGGCCCCAATCAGCCCCAGCATTTT.

The J gene is TRBJ2-7, the V gene TRBV11-3; TRBD1 matches at 10 bases. With 5 bases clipped from V and 0 bases from J, the junction kept 4 bases outside the gene matches. CDR3 length: 15 residues. In germline, CDR1 is SGHNT, CDR2 YENEEA. The CDR3 coding sequence is TGTGCCAGCAGCCGGGACAGGGGACTCTCCTACGAGCAGTACTTC. This sequence encodes CASSRDRGLSYEQYF.

This chain's CDR3 is CASSDRGGGYTF. CDR3 bases: TGTGCCAGCAGCGACAGGGGTGGCGGCTACACCTTC. V and J are TRBV6-5 and TRBJ1-2; 8 nucleotides match TRBD1. Germline lookup yields CDR1 MNHEY and CDR2 SVGAGI. The CDR3 contains 12 residues. V shed 6 bases and J 8 bases; nucleotides not matched to a gene: 5.

V is TRBV7-9 and J is TRBJ1-1, with 11 bases lining up with TRBD1. V lost 1 base to trimming and J lost 11 bases; unmatched junction nucleotides: 9. CDR1 is SEHNR, CDR2 FQNEAQ, per germline (reference sequence). This CDR3 has 15 amino acids. CDR3 loop: CASSLDGTGGFRAFF. For the CDR3, the DNA is TGTGCCAGCAGCTTAGATGGGACAGGGGGTTTTCGGGCTTTCTTT.

This chain links TRBV11-2 with TRBJ1-1; D uncertain. The CDR3 totals 14 residues. V was cut by 5 bases and J by 0 bases, with 10 bases left in between. Germline CDR1 reads SGHAT; CDR2 reads FQNNGV. Here the CDR3 reads CASSVHQMNTEAFF. CDR3 DNA sequence: TGTGCCAGCAGCGTCCACCAGATGAACACTGAAGCTTTCTTT. Full variable domain (missing parts from reference TRBV11-2 and TRBJ1-1): EAGVAQSPRYKIIEKRQSVAFWCNPISGHATLYWYQQILGQGPKLLIQFQNNGVVDDSQLPKDRFSAERLKGVDSTLKIQPAKLEDSAVYLCASSVHQMNTEAFFGQGTRLTVV.

The chain joins TRBV5-1 to TRBJ2-1, with D unresolved. The CDR3 length is 14 residues. The ends were cut back, 0 bases at V and 10 bases at J, with 14 bases in the middle. Per germline, CDR1 SGHRS and CDR2 YFSETQ. CDR3 nucleotides: TGCGCCAGCAGCTTGGCCCCAGATCCTAGGGAGCAGTTCTTC. Protein sequence: CASSLAPDPREQFF. Variable domain in full (rest from reference TRBV5-1 and TRBJ2-1): KAGVTQTPRYLIKTRGQQVTLSCSPISGHRSVSWYQQTPGQGLQFLFEYFSETQRNKGNFPGRFSGRQFSNSRSEMNVSTLELGDSALYLCASSLAPDPREQFFGPGTRLTVL.

This clone came up a few times. The gene calls are TRBV6-5 and TRBJ1-1; weak D call: TRBD1 (6 bases). There are 15 residues in the CDR3. Germline-derived CDR1 and CDR2 are MNHEY and SVGAGI. The V and J ends lost 0 bases and 8 bases respectively, with 16 bases between them. CDR3 in amino acids: CASSYSNWGGQEAFF. DNA of the CDR3: TGTGCCAGCAGTTACTCGAATTGGGGCGGACAGGAAGCTTTCTTT.

V and J are TRBV29-1 and TRBJ1-2, with unresolved D. With 2 bases removed from V and 0 bases from J, the gap between germline ends came to 7 bases. The CDR3 covers 13 residues. The germline gives CDR1 SQVTM, CDR2 ANQGSEA. CDR3 residues: CSVEPLANYGYTF. In DNA, the CDR3 is TGCAGCGTTGAACCTTTAGCTAACTATGGCTACACCTTC. The variable domain in full, with the rest retrieved from reference TRBV29-1 and TRBJ1-2, is SAVISQKPSRDICQRGTSLTIQCQVDSQVTMMFWYRQQPGQSLTLIATANQGSEATYESGFVIDKFPISRPNLTFSTLTVSNMSPEDSSIYLCSVEPLANYGYTFGSGTRLTVV.

This chain connects TRBV15 to TRBJ2-7; maybe TRBD1 (5 bases). Germline V gives CDR1 LNHNV, CDR2 YYDKDF (reference sequence). CDR3 length: 15 residues. With 2 bases removed from V and 2 bases from J, the gap between germline ends came to 13 bases. The CDR3 loop reads CATSRYRSSTYEQYF. DNA of the CDR3: TGTGCCACCAGCAGATACAGGAGCTCCACCTACGAGCAGTACTTC.

This chain joins TRBV11-3 and TRBJ2-7; D not resolved. The ends were cut back, 1 base at V and 5 bases at J, with 6 bases in the middle. The CDR3 is made up of 12 amino acids. The germline gives CDR1 SGHNT, CDR2 YENEEA. CDR3 protein: CASSLVVHEQYF. In nucleotides, the CDR3 is TGTGCCAGCAGCTTAGTCGTCCACGAGCAGTACTTC.

The V call is TRBV7-8, the J call TRBJ2-5, with TRBD2 matching 10 bases. V shed 5 bases and J 2 bases; nucleotides not matched to a gene: 5. The CDR3 extends over 15 amino acids. The V gene's germline CDR1 is SGHVS and CDR2 FQNEAQ. Here the CDR3 reads CASSPSGGPQETQYF. CDR3 DNA: TGTGCCAGCAGCCCTAGCGGGGGCCCACAAGAGACCCAGTACTTC. The whole variable domain, remainder taken from reference TRBV7-8 and TRBJ2-5, is GAGVSQSPRYKVAKRGQDVALRCDPISGHVSLFWYQQALGQGPEFLTYFQNEAQLDKSGLPSDRFFAERPEGSVSTLKIQRTQQEDSAVYLCASSPSGGPQETQYFGPGTRLLVL.